The 9 T cell receptor beta chains below were found in one sample sequenced in a study of Ad26.COV2.S vaccination and SARS-CoV-2 variants. As to treatment: around 19 received Ad26.COV2.S at low or high dose, single or two shots; about 5 received placebo; per-sample allocation not given. Collection of samples fell on day 63 after the first vaccine or placebo injection. Libraries were prepared by immunoSEQ multiplex PCR; TCRdb keeps only in-frame clonotypes and omits some of them. The sample contains fewer than 900,000 clones, 70% to 90% of which appear only once. This specimen consisted of peripheral blood, obtained in a trial of Ad26.COV2.S vaccine versus placebo. The origin of the receptors is a person between 18 and 65 years old who received the Ad26.COV2.S COVID-19 vaccine or a placebo.

The chain has TRBV27 and TRBJ2-2; the match to TRBD2 covers 12 bases. CDR1 is MNHEY, CDR2 SMNVEV, per germline (reference sequence). This CDR3 has 16 residues. V was clipped by 5 bases and J by 5 bases; unmatched bases: 6. For the CDR3, the DNA is TGTGCCAGCAGTAAAACTAGCGGGAGGCGAACCGGGGAGCTGTTTTTT. As protein: CASSKTSGRRTGELFF.

V gene TRBV7-8 combines with J gene TRBJ2-5; 10 nucleotides align to TRBD2. The trim removed 0 bases at V and 2 bases at J, leaving 6 bases unmatched. Germline-derived CDR1 and CDR2 are SGHVS and FQNEAQ. The CDR3 has 17 residues. The CDR3 loop reads CASSLAPVAGGQETQYF. CDR3 nucleotides: TGTGCCAGCAGCTTAGCCCCGGTAGCGGGGGGTCAAGAGACCCAGTACTTC.

The CDR3 DNA sequence: TGTGCCAGCAGCGGCGACAGGGCCTACAATGAGCAGTTCTTC. As protein: CASSGDRAYNEQFF. The chain is built from TRBV7-2 and TRBJ2-1, with TRBD1 matching 7 bases. Unmatched junction bases numbered 3, after V lost 5 bases and J lost 2 bases. Looked up from germline, CDR1 is SGHTA and CDR2 is FQGNSA. There are 14 residues in the CDR3.

The CDR3 loop reads CASSGPPSRNSPLHF. The CDR3 nucleotides are TGTGCCAGCAGTGGCCCCCCGTCCCGGAATTCACCCCTCCACTTT. V usage is TRBV25-1 and J usage is TRBJ1-6, with unresolved D. The CDR3 length is 15 residues. The germline gives CDR1 MGHDK, CDR2 SYGVNS. Deletions cut 4 bases from V and 7 bases from J, with 14 bases between.

V gene TRBV7-9 combines with J gene TRBJ1-2, with a possible D match to TRBD1 (6 bases). The germline CDR1 and CDR2 sequences are SEHNR and FQNEAQ (reference sequence). The CDR3 runs to 12 residues. V shed 4 bases and J shed 8 bases, with 11 bases lying between them. The CDR3 DNA follows: TGTGCCAGCAGCTCAGGGGAGGCAGGCTACACCTTC. Amino acids: CASSSGEAGYTF. Combining the CDR3 with reference TRBV7-9 and TRBJ1-2 gives the whole variable domain DTGVSQNPRHKITKRGQNVTFRCDPISEHNRLYWYRQTLGQGPEFLTYFQNEAQLEKSRLLSDRFSAERPKGSFSTLEIQRTEQGDSAMYLCASSSGEAGYTFGSGTRLTVV.

This chain links TRBV15 with TRBJ2-7, with unresolved D. V dropped 0 bases and J dropped 7 bases, with 13 bases sitting between them. Germline V gene data show CDR1 as LNHNV and CDR2 as YYDKDF (reference sequence). The length of the CDR3 is 14 residues. CDR3 DNA sequence: TGTGCCACCAGCAGAGATCCCCCTACCTCGGAGCAGTACTTC. This sequence encodes CATSRDPPTSEQYF.

This chain uses TRBV2 with TRBJ2-4; D may be TRBD1 (6 bases). Germline V lookup: CDR1 SNHLY, CDR2 FYNNEI. The CDR3 spans 14 residues. With 1 base removed from V and 10 bases from J, the gap between germline ends came to 14 bases. The CDR3 DNA follows: TGTGCCAGCAGTGAAGGGACAGTCGCCACTATTCAGTACTTC. Its protein product is CASSEGTVATIQYF.

The CDR3 here is CASRAGQVTDTQYF. CDR3 in DNA: TGTGCCAGCAGGGCCGGACAGGTCACAGATACGCAGTATTTT. The rearrangement links TRBV2 to TRBJ2-3; 7 bases agree with TRBD1. The germline CDR1 and CDR2 sequences are SNHLY and FYNNEI. CDR3 length: 14 residues. V lost 6 bases, J lost 2 bases, and 5 bases stayed unmatched.

V and J are TRBV5-1 and TRBJ2-1; possibly TRBD1 for D (6 bases). V shed 3 bases and J shed 4 bases, with 17 bases lying between them. In germline, CDR1 is SGHRS, CDR2 YFSETQ. The CDR3 spans 16 residues. The CDR3 protein is CASSSPMDSHYNEQFF. The CDR3 DNA follows: TGCGCCAGCAGCTCTCCCATGGACAGCCATTACAATGAGCAGTTCTTC.